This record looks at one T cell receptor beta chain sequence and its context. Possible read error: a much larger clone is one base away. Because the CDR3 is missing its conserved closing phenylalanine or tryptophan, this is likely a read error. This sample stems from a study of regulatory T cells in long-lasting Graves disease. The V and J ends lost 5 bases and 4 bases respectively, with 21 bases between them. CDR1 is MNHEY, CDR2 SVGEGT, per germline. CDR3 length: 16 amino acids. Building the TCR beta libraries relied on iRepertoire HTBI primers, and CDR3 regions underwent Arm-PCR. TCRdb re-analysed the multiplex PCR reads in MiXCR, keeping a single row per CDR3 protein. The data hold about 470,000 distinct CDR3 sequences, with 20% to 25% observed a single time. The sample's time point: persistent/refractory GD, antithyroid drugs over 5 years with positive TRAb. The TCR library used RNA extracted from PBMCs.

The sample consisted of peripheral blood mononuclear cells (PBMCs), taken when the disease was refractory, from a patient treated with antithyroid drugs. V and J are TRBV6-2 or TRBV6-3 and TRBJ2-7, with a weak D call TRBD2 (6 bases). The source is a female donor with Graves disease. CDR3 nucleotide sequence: TGTGCCAGCAGTAGACGCAAGCGGGTAGGGAGGTACGAGCAGTACCTC. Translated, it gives CASSRRKRVGRYEQYL.